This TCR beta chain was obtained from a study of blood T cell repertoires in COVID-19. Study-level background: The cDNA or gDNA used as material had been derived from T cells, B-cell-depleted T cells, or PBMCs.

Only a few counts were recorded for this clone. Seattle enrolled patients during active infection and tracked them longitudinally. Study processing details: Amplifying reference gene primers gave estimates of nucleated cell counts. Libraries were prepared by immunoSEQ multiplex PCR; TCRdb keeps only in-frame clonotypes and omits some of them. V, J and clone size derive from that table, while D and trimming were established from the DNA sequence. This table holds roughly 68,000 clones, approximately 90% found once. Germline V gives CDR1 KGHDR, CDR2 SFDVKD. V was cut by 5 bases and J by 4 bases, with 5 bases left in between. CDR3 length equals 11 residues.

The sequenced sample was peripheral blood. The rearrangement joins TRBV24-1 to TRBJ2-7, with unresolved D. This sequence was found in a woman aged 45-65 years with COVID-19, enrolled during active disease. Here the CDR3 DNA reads TGTGCCACCAGTGCGGGTTACGAGCAGTACTTC. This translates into CATSAGYEQYF.